The 19 T cell receptor beta chains below all came from one sample that was sequenced in a study of blood T cell repertoires in COVID-19. Repertoires were generated with immunoSEQ multiplex PCR, while TCRdb's copy carries only in-frame clones and drops some. The sample lists about 240,000 clones, approximately 83% occurring once. The sample taken for sequencing was peripheral blood. The origin of the receptors is a woman in her thirties who had recovered from COVID-19.

The chain is built from TRBV7-9 and TRBJ1-5, with a tentative D call TRBD1 (5 bases). The CDR3 consists of 16 residues. Trimming left V 3 bases short and J 6 bases short, with 18 bases between. Germline V gene lookup returns CDR1 SEHNR and CDR2 FQNEAQ (reference sequence). The chain's CDR3 is CASSFGDSKGGQPQHF. CDR3 nucleotide sequence: TGTGCCAGCAGCTTCGGGGACTCCAAAGGAGGTCAGCCCCAGCATTTT.

This clone appeared once. The chain links TRBV7-9 to TRBJ1-2, with 10 bases that match TRBD1. Per the germline V gene, CDR1 is SEHNR and CDR2 is FQNEAQ (reference sequence). The CDR3 runs 15 residues. V lost 5 bases, J lost 3 bases, and 6 bases stayed unmatched. CDR3 DNA sequence: TGTGCCAGCAGCCCAGAGGACAGGGGGGACTATGGCTACACCTTC. It encodes CASSPEDRGDYGYTF.

The genes are TRBV5-4 and TRBJ2-3; 9 bases line up with TRBD2. This CDR3 contains 16 residues. The germline V gene encodes CDR1 SGHNT and CDR2 YYREEE (reference sequence). After removal of 0 bases from V and 0 bases from J, the junction contained 2 bases not matched to a gene. CDR3 loop: CASSLAAGGSTDTQYF. The CDR3 DNA sequence: TGTGCCAGCAGCTTGGCAGCGGGGGGTAGCACAGATACGCAGTATTTT.

The count of this clone is one. CDR3 protein: CASSYGQGEAFF. CDR3 nucleotide sequence: TGTGCCAGCAGTTATGGGCAGGGCGAAGCTTTCTTT. The chain combines TRBV6-6 with TRBJ1-1; tentative D call: TRBD1 (5 bases). The CDR3 contains 12 residues. Trimming pared 3 bases from V and 8 bases from J, leaving 10 bases between. Germline values: CDR1 MNHNY, CDR2 SVGAGI (reference sequence).

This chain links TRBV12-3 or TRBV12-4 with TRBJ2-1, with D possibly TRBD2 on 5 matching bases. This CDR3 is built from 12 residues. Between the trimmed V and J ends, which lost 3 bases and 9 bases, there was a span of 9 bases. DNA of the CDR3: TGTGCCAGCAGTTTTACCGCGGGTGAGCAGTTCTTC. It translates to CASSFTAGEQFF.

The chain recombines TRBV18 with TRBJ2-7, with 9 bases that match TRBD1. The V segment lost 3 bases and the J segment 6 bases; nucleotides outside the gene matches: 6. CDR1 KGHSH and CDR2 LQKENI come from the germline V gene. CDR3 length: 14 residues. CDR3 sequence: CASSPGQGGVEQYF. DNA for the CDR3: TGTGCCAGCTCACCGGGACAGGGAGGGGTCGAGCAGTACTTC.

The chain joins TRBV4-2 to TRBJ2-1; maybe TRBD1 (6 bases). The CDR3 has 19 residues. Trimming shortened V by 2 bases and J by 5 bases, and 25 bases separated the two germline ends. Germline V gives CDR1 LGHNA, CDR2 YNFKEQ. CDR3 sequence: CASSQMMVKGVGLDNEQFF. The CDR3 DNA sequence: TGTGCCAGCAGCCAAATGATGGTGAAGGGGGTAGGTCTAGACAATGAGCAGTTCTTC.

The V gene is TRBV7-6, the J gene TRBJ2-3; D possibly corresponds to TRBD2 (7 bases). V lost 1 base and J lost 3, with 17 bases in between. The CDR3 is 17 amino acids. Germline CDR1 reads SGHVS; CDR2 reads FNYEAQ. In nucleotides, the CDR3 is TGTGCCAGCAGCTTAGTAGGGGGGGGAGTCGGGACAGATACGCAGTATTTT. Its translation: CASSLVGGGVGTDTQYF.

CDR3 loop: CASSLGQNSYNEQFF. In DNA, the CDR3 is TGCGCCAGCAGCTTGGGACAGAACTCCTACAATGAGCAGTTCTTC. This sequence joins TRBV5-1 and TRBJ2-1; D may be TRBD1 (5 bases). Trimming removed 0 bases at V and 0 bases at J, with 7 bases between. The CDR3 runs to 15 residues. CDR1 and CDR2 (germline): SGHRS, YFSETQ.

The chain uses TRBV18 and TRBJ2-1; D is unclear. Germline loops: CDR1 KGHSH, CDR2 LQKENI. The CDR3 loop spans 14 amino acids. Between the trimmed V and J ends, which lost 0 bases and 4 bases, there was a span of 7 bases. The CDR3 region is CASSPPGNYNEQFF. In nucleotides, the CDR3 is TGTGCCAGCTCACCACCGGGCAATTACAATGAGCAGTTCTTC. Full variable domain (rest looked up from reference TRBV18 and TRBJ2-1): NAGVMQNPRHLVRRRGQEARLRCSPMKGHSHVYWYRQLPEEGLKFMVYLQKENIIDESGMPKERFSAEFPKEGPSILRIQQVVRGDSAAYFCASSPPGNYNEQFFGPGTRLTVL.

V and J are TRBV21-1 and TRBJ2-2; the table calls TRBD2, which could not be checked here. TRBV21-1 is a pseudogene. The CDR3 is made up of 18 amino acids. CDR3 DNA: TGTGCCAGCAGCAAAACCCTACTAGCGGGGGGGCATACCGGGGAGCTGTTTTTT. Residues: CASSKTLLAGGHTGELFF.

This rearrangement joins TRBV19 to TRBJ1-2; D is unclear. Germline CDR1 and CDR2: LNHDA and SQIVND (reference sequence). This CDR3 region has 13 residues. Trimming stripped 3 bases from V and 8 bases from J, with 13 bases between. This CDR3 is CASSIMDGGGYTF. DNA of the CDR3: TGTGCCAGTAGTATCATGGACGGAGGGGGCTACACCTTC. The entire variable domain, with the rest obtained from reference TRBV19 and TRBJ1-2, is as follows: DGGITQSPKYLFRKEGQNVTLSCEQNLNHDAMYWYRQDPGQGLRLIYYSQIVNDFQKGDIAEGYSVSREKKESFPLTVTSAQKNPTAFYLCASSIMDGGGYTFGSGTRLTVV.

This clone was observed a single time. CDR3 nucleotide sequence: TGTGCCAGCAGTCAGGGTTATAATTCACCCCTCCACTTT. It translates to CASSQGYNSPLHF. The rearrangement uses TRBV6-5 and TRBJ1-6; tentatively, D is TRBD1 (5 bases). The CDR3 contains 13 residues. Germline CDR1 and CDR2: MNHEY and SVGAGI. V lost 5 bases and J lost 4, with 6 bases in between.

This rearrangement joins TRBV21-1 to TRBJ2-2; whether TRBD1, the table's D call, matches the DNA was not checked. TRBV21-1 is classified as a pseudogene. The CDR3 extends over 18 amino acids. The CDR3 DNA sequence: TGTGCCAGCACTACCCTAACACCGGGACAGGGTGTCACCGGGGAGCTGTTTTTT. This codes for CASTTLTPGQGVTGELFF.

The chain is built from TRBV5-6 and TRBJ2-7; D remains unclear. Trimming stripped 4 bases from V and 3 bases from J, with 8 bases between. The CDR3 has 12 residues. Germline assignment: CDR1 SGHDT and CDR2 YYEEEE. CDR3 coding DNA: TGTGCCAGCAGCGCTGACAACTACGAGCAGTACTTC. Translating it yields CASSADNYEQYF.

The rearrangement uses TRBV11-3 and TRBJ2-7, with D perhaps matching TRBD2 (6 bases). The V end was cut by 2 bases, the J end by 0 bases, with 8 bases between. Germline loops: CDR1 SGHNT, CDR2 YENEEA. The length of the CDR3 is 14 residues. The DNA for the CDR3 is TGTGCCAGCAGCTTACGCGGGGCCTCCTACGAGCAGTACTTC. This sequence encodes CASSLRGASYEQYF.

The rearrangement joins TRBV7-3 to TRBJ2-5; TRBD2 aligns across 8 bases. This CDR3 is built from 14 residues. Germline V gene lookup returns CDR1 SGHTA and CDR2 FQGTGA. Trimming cost V 5 bases and J 2 bases; bases outside gene matches: 4. The CDR3 nucleotides read TGTGCCAGCAGCCCGAGCGGGGGACAAGAGACCCAGTACTTC. Its translation: CASSPSGGQETQYF.

This clone was counted only a few times. The gene calls are TRBV12-5 and TRBJ1-1; D not resolved. The ends were cut back, 8 bases at V and 5 bases at J, with 15 bases in the middle. This CDR3 has 13 amino acids. Looked up from germline, CDR1 is LGHNT and CDR2 is FRNRAP. The CDR3 region is CASSQGIGTEAFF. The CDR3 nucleotides are TGTGCTAGTAGTCAAGGAATCGGGACTGAAGCTTTCTTT.

V usage is TRBV5-5 and J usage is TRBJ2-1; D ambiguous. The CDR3 contains 14 residues. Trimming stripped 1 base from V and 1 base from J, with 6 bases between. Germline V lookup: CDR1 SGHKS, CDR2 YYEKEE (reference sequence). The CDR3 coding sequence is TGTGCCAGCAGCTTGTACGGGTCCTACAATGAGCAGTTCTTC. Amino acid sequence: CASSLYGSYNEQFF.